The 24 T cell receptor beta chains below were found in one sample sequenced in a study of shared T cell receptors in the human thymus. The repertoire was sequenced with immunoSEQ multiplex PCR; TCRdb's copy has only in-frame clones and lacks some. The data hold hundreds of thousands of clones, with 70% to 90% observed a single time. This sample was shared with a second study, whose subject was human thymus T cells.

The sequencing input was thymocytes. The source of these receptors is a boy younger than two with a congenital heart defect.

This chain uses TRBV28 with TRBJ1-4, with a tentative D call TRBD1 (5 bases). CDR1 and CDR2 (germline): MDHEN, SYDVKM. Trimming took off 4 bases at V and 5 bases at J, with 11 bases between the two ends. The CDR3 length is 14 residues. The CDR3 reads CASSSGDGNEKLFF. For the CDR3, the DNA is TGTGCCAGCAGTTCGGGGGACGGCAATGAAAAACTGTTTTTT.

This chain links TRBV14 with TRBJ1-1; tentatively, D is TRBD1 (6 bases). Trimming removed 4 bases at V and 0 bases at J, with 27 bases between. CDR1 and CDR2 (germline): SGHDN, FVKESK. The CDR3 has 20 residues. The CDR3 reads CASSPPGPGNTRDMNTEAFF. CDR3 DNA: TGTGCCAGCAGCCCCCCCGGACCCGGAAACACGAGGGACATGAACACTGAAGCTTTCTTT.

This clone has only a few counts. This chain joins TRBV11-3 and TRBJ2-7; D gene unclear. Trimming removed 5 bases from V and 0 bases from J, with 17 bases in between. The CDR3 sequence is 16 residues long. CDR1 SGHNT and CDR2 YENEEA come from the germline V gene. The CDR3 DNA is TGTGCCAGCAGCCCCCGCCTGGGCTTGCACTCCTACGAGCAGTACTTC. Encoded protein: CASSPRLGLHSYEQYF.

The CDR3 DNA reads as TGTGCCAGCAGCCCCGCCCAGCGCGGACACACAGATACGCAGTATTTT. This gives the protein CASSPAQRGHTDTQYF. The chain couples TRBV4-2 to TRBJ2-3, with TRBD1 as a possible D gene (5 bases). V gave up 4 bases and J gave up 2 bases, with 16 bases separating them. The V gene's germline CDR1 is LGHNA and CDR2 YNFKEQ. The CDR3 has 16 residues.

This chain connects TRBV6-4 to TRBJ2-3; TRBD2 aligns across 8 bases. The J segment lost 0 bases and the V segment lost 0 bases, leaving 14 bases of the junction unmatched. CDR1 is MRHNA, CDR2 SNTAGT, per germline. The CDR3 contains 20 residues. The CDR3 nucleotides read TGTGCCAGCAGTGACTCTAGTGACCGACTAGCGTTGAATAGCACAGATACGCAGTATTTT. Protein product: CASSDSSDRLALNSTDTQYF.

The gene calls are TRBV11-3 and TRBJ2-3; D possibly corresponds to TRBD1 (5 bases). Trimming shortened V by 4 bases and J by 2 bases, and 7 bases separated the two germline ends. The CDR3 is 13 residues long. Germline loops: CDR1 SGHNT, CDR2 YENEEA. The chain's CDR3 is CASSCRDTDTQYF. CDR3 in DNA: TGTGCCAGCAGCTGCAGGGACACAGATACGCAGTATTTT.

The chain recombines TRBV11-3 with TRBJ1-4; no reliable D call. The germline V and J ends were trimmed by 0 bases and 3 bases, with 8 bases remaining between them. Per germline, CDR1 SGHNT and CDR2 YENEEA. The CDR3 loop spans 15 amino acids. CDR3 residues: CASSLDPAANEKLFF. The CDR3 DNA sequence: TGTGCCAGCAGCTTAGATCCCGCGGCTAATGAAAAACTGTTTTTT.

The CDR3 sequence is CASSWHTGTNYGYTF. As DNA, the CDR3 is TGTGCCAGCAGCTGGCATACAGGGACTAACTATGGCTACACCTTC. The chain recombines TRBV5-8 with TRBJ1-2, with a weak D call TRBD1 (6 bases). Germline V CDR1 and CDR2: SGHTS, YDEGEE. CDR3 length equals 15 residues. V shed 3 bases and J shed 0 bases, with 12 bases lying between them.

The genes are TRBV5-1 and TRBJ2-3; 9 bases fit TRBD2. The V and J ends lost 0 bases and 6 bases, in that order; junction bases with no gene match: 5. The CDR3 contains 15 residues. The germline V gene has CDR1 SGHRS and CDR2 YFSETQ. The CDR3 loop is CASSLVVAGADTQYF. The CDR3 DNA reads as TGCGCCAGCAGCTTGGTAGTAGCGGGAGCGGATACGCAGTATTTT.

The chain carries TRBV19 and TRBJ2-7; a weak D match, TRBD1 (5 bases). This CDR3 contains 14 residues. V was pared by 3 bases and J by 3 bases, with 12 bases between. The germline V gene encodes CDR1 LNHDA and CDR2 SQIVND (reference sequence). Here the CDR3 DNA reads TGTGCCAGTAGTATTTCAGGGTCCTACTACGAGCAGTACTTC. This encodes CASSISGSYYEQYF.

The genes are TRBV15 and TRBJ2-1; 10 bases are shared with TRBD2. CDR1 is LNHNV, CDR2 YYDKDF, per germline (reference sequence). The CDR3 sequence is 16 residues long. The J segment lost 7 bases and the V segment lost 5 bases, leaving 11 bases of the junction unmatched. CDR3 nucleotides: TGTGCCACCAGCTTCCTTCTAGCGGGAGTCGGTAATGAGCAGTTCTTC. This translates into CATSFLLAGVGNEQFF.

The chain carries TRBV27 and TRBJ1-4; a possible D gene is TRBD1 (6 bases). Germline V gene sequence: CDR1 MNHEY, CDR2 SMNVEV (reference sequence). Deletions cut 0 bases from V and 2 bases from J, with 13 bases between. The CDR3 is made up of 17 amino acids. The CDR3 DNA reads as TGTGCCAGCAGTTTATCCTCAAGGGGGGGGACTAATGAAAAACTGTTTTTT. Protein: CASSLSSRGGTNEKLFF.

This clone came up once. This rearrangement joins TRBV28 to TRBJ2-7; a weak D match, TRBD2 (5 bases). Germline V CDR1 and CDR2: MDHEN, SYDVKM. The CDR3 totals 16 residues. V was shortened by 5 bases and J by 2 bases, with 19 bases between the two germline ends. The CDR3 DNA reads as TGTGCCAGCAGTCCCTTTCCAGCGGCAACCACCTACGAGCAGTACTTC. It translates to CASSPFPAATTYEQYF.

This clone came up once. This chain uses TRBV19 with TRBJ1-2; the D is unclear. CDR1 is LNHDA, CDR2 SQIVND, per germline (reference sequence). The CDR3 consists of 12 residues. V dropped 4 bases and J dropped 2 bases, with 5 bases sitting between them. The CDR3 reads CASSNRNYGYTF. In nucleotides, the CDR3 is TGTGCCAGTAGTAACCGGAACTATGGCTACACCTTC.

The chain couples TRBV21-1 to TRBJ1-1. TRBV21-1 is described as a pseudogene. The CDR3 is 12 residues long. The CDR3 is CASTPPNTEAFF. As DNA, the CDR3 is TGTGCCAGCACTCCCCCGAACACTGAAGCTTTCTTT.

The chain has TRBV4-3 and TRBJ1-1, with D possibly TRBD1 on 5 matching bases. The germline V gene has CDR1 LGHNA and CDR2 YSLEER. CDR3 length: 17 residues. Trimming left V 1 base short and J 3 bases short, with 18 bases between. This CDR3 is CASSQGGDPRPDTEAFF. The CDR3 nucleotides read TGCGCCAGCAGCCAAGGCGGGGACCCGCGCCCGGACACTGAAGCTTTCTTT.

The chain employs TRBV30 and TRBJ2-5, with 10 bases fitting TRBD2. The trim removed 0 bases at V and 4 bases at J, leaving 20 bases unmatched. The CDR3 is made up of 20 amino acids. CDR1 is GTSNPN, CDR2 SVGIG, per germline (reference sequence). CDR3 sequence: CAWSVVMVQREGRIPETQYF. The CDR3 nucleotides read TGTGCCTGGAGTGTAGTTATGGTTCAGCGGGAGGGCCGGATACCAGAGACCCAGTACTTC.

The chain combines TRBV5-1 with TRBJ2-1; 9 bases are shared with TRBD2. Germline V lookup: CDR1 SGHRS, CDR2 YFSETQ. This CDR3 is built from 15 residues. The ends lost 7 bases at V and 7 bases at J; junction bases unmatched: 12. As DNA, the CDR3 is TGCGCCAGCGGAATAATAGCGGGAGAGGAGAATGAGCAGTTCTTC. This sequence encodes CASGIIAGEENEQFF.

This sequence joins TRBV19 and TRBJ2-1; TRBD2 matches 11 bases. This CDR3 comprises 19 residues. V shed 5 bases, J shed 0 bases, and the junction held 12 bases outside the gene matches. The germline V gene has CDR1 LNHDA and CDR2 SQIVND (reference sequence). CDR3 sequence (DNA): TGTGCCAGTAGTGTCCTAGCGGGAGGCTCTCAGGCCTCCTACAATGAGCAGTTCTTC. Translated: CASSVLAGGSQASYNEQFF. Full variable domain (missing parts from reference TRBV19 and TRBJ2-1): DGGITQSPKYLFRKEGQNVTLSCEQNLNHDAMYWYRQDPGQGLRLIYYSQIVNDFQKGDIAEGYSVSREKKESFPLTVTSAQKNPTAFYLCASSVLAGGSQASYNEQFFGPGTRLTVL.

This chain joins TRBV15 and TRBJ2-6; D unclear. The germline V and J ends were trimmed by 5 bases and 0 bases, with 20 bases remaining between them. This CDR3 has 19 residues. The germline V gene encodes CDR1 LNHNV and CDR2 YYDKDF (reference sequence). The CDR3 here is CATSAPQPKYSSGANVLTF. DNA for the CDR3: TGTGCCACCAGCGCGCCACAGCCTAAATATAGCTCTGGGGCCAACGTCCTGACTTTC.

This rearrangement joins TRBV29-1 to TRBJ2-1; TRBD1 agrees at 7 bases. The CDR3 has 15 amino acids. CDR1 SQVTM and CDR2 ANQGSEA come from the germline V gene. Trimming cost V 2 bases and J 4 bases; bases outside gene matches: 8. The CDR3 DNA follows: TGCAGCGTTGAACGCGGACAGGTCCCTTACAATGAGCAGTTCTTC. As protein: CSVERGQVPYNEQFF.

The chain has TRBV7-2 and TRBJ2-7; TRBD1 might be the D (6 bases). The CDR3 has 13 residues. V lost 5 bases to trimming and J lost 1 base, with 9 bases between them. Germline CDR1 reads SGHTA; CDR2 reads FQGNSA. The CDR3 spells CASSDRFSYEQYF. The DNA of the CDR3 is TGTGCCAGCAGCGACAGGTTTTCCTACGAGCAGTACTTC.

This clone was observed a single time. The V call is TRBV25-1, the J call TRBJ2-3, with 7 nucleotides matching TRBD1. Per the germline V gene, CDR1 is MGHDK and CDR2 is SYGVNS. The CDR3 has 16 amino acids. V dropped 6 bases and J dropped 4; count of bases not matched to a gene: 13. CDR3 loop: CASSPNPGQRPDTQYF. CDR3 bases: TGTGCCAGCAGCCCAAACCCGGGACAGCGGCCAGATACGCAGTATTTT.

V usage is TRBV6-6 and J usage is TRBJ1-2, with D possibly matching TRBD1 (5 bases). This CDR3 has 14 amino acids. The germline V gene encodes CDR1 MNHNY and CDR2 SVGAGI (reference sequence). Trimming cost V 6 bases and J 4 bases, with 15 bases left between them. The chain's CDR3 is CASRKARVGYGYTF. For the CDR3, the DNA is TGTGCCAGCAGAAAGGCCAGGGTGGGCTATGGCTACACCTTC.